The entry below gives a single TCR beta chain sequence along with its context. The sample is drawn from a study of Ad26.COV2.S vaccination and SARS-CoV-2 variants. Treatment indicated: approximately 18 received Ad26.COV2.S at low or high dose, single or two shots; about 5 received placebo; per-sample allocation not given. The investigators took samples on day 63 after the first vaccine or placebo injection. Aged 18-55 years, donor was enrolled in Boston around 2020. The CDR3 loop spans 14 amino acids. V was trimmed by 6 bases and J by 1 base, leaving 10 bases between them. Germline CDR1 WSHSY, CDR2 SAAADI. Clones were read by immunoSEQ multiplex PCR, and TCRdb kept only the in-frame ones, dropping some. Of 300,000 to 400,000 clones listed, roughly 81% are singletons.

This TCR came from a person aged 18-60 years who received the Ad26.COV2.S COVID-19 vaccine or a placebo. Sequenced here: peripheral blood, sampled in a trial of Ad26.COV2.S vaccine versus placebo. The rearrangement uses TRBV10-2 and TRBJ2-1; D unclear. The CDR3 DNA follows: TGCGCCAGCAGAAGCAGCCCTTCCTACAATGAGCAGTTCTTC. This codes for CASRSSPSYNEQFF.